This TCR beta chain was recovered during a study of graft-versus-host responses after intestinal transplantation. Study background: Tacrolimus and steroids were given for around 3 years to all recipients after anti-thymocyte globulin induction.

The V and J ends lost 2 bases and 2 bases, in that order; junction bases with no gene match: 6. Germline-derived CDR1 and CDR2 are SGHTA and FQGTGA. The CDR3 has 18 amino acids. The reaction was completed, and proliferating CFSE-low CD3+CD4+ and CD3+CD8+ responders were then sorted. Using immunoSEQ multiplex PCR, the repertoire was profiled, and TCRdb retains in-frame clones only, with some absent. The sample records about 15,000 clones, roughly 30% being singletons. This clone was recorded a few times. The V and J genes are TRBV7-3 and TRBJ2-2; 12 bases are shared with TRBD2. The receptor was derived from a human patient who received an intestinal transplant. Specimen: alloreactive CD4+ T cells from a mixed lymphocyte reaction culture, collected before intestinal transplant. Specified subset: CFSE-low proliferating T cells sorted from roughly six-day pre-transplant mixed lymphocyte reaction (GvH or HvG direction). The CDR3 region is CASSLWLTSGSNTGELFF. The CDR3 DNA is TGTGCCAGCAGCTTATGGTTGACTAGCGGGAGTAACACCGGGGAGCTGTTTTTT. The complete variable domain, with remaining parts taken from reference TRBV7-3 and TRBJ2-2, reads GAGVSQTPSNKVTEKGKYVELRCDPISGHTALYWYRQSLGQGPEFLIYFQGTGAADDSGLPNDRFFAVRPEGSVSTLKIQRTERGDSAVYLCASSLWLTSGSNTGELFFGEGSRLTVL.